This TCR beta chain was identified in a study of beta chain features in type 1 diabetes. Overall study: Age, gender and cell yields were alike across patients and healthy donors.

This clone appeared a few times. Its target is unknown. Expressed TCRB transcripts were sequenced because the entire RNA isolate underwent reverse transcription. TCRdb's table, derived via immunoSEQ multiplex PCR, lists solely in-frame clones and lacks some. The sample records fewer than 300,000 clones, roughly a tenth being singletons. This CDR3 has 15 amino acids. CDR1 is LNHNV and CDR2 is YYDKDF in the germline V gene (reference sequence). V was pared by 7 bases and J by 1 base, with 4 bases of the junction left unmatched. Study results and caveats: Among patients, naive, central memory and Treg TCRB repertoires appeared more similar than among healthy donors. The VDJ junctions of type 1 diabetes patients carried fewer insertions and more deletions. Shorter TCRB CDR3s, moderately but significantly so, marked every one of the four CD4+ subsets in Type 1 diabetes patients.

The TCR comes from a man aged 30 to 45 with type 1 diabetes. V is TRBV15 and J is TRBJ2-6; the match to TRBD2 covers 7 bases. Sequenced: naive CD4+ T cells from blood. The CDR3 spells CATTTGGSGANVLTF. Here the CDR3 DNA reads TGTGCCACCACGACGGGAGGTTCTGGGGCCAACGTCCTGACTTTC.